This T cell receptor beta chain was recovered during a study of early T cells in non-severe SARS-CoV-2 infection. Study as a whole: Chains were unpaired, as sequencing was done on bulk RNA from unsorted whole blood. Study-wide findings and caveats: Matches to VDJdb favored anti-spike CD8 responses and missed private and CD4 specificities.

The TCR library protocol attached unique molecular identifiers to the individual cDNA molecules. Each CDR3 protein is one row after TCRdb ran MiXCR on the 5' RACE reads. This sample has some 50,000 distinct CDR3 sequences, with 8.5% to 12% found just once. Only a few counts were recorded for this clonotype. The antigen is not known. Germline V gene sequence: CDR1 WNHNN, CDR2 SYGVQD (reference sequence). The CDR3 contains 13 residues. The V segment lost 6 bases and the J segment 2 bases; nucleotides outside the gene matches: 4. This chain connects TRBV10-1 to TRBJ2-7; 7 positions agree with TRBD1. Sequenced input: whole blood. The clonotype comes from an adult who was a healthcare worker with PCR-confirmed SARS-CoV-2 infection or an uninfected control (not recorded which). The CDR3 DNA reads TGCGCCAGCAGCGGGACAGACCCCTACGAGCAGTACTTC. Its translation is CASSGTDPYEQYF.